The present TCR beta chain was sequenced within a study of blood T cell repertoires in COVID-19. CDR1 is SGHAT, CDR2 FQNNGV, per germline. This CDR3 has 15 residues. V gave up 1 base and J gave up 7 bases; unmatched junction bases: 3. Profiled with immunoSEQ multiplex PCR; TCRdb holds only in-frame clones, not every one. This sample carries some 13,000 clones, 92% of them seen once, and the ten largest clones take over 25%. The sequence was obtained from a woman in her seventies with active COVID-19. V is TRBV11-2 and J is TRBJ2-1; 11 bases align to TRBD2. The material sequenced was peripheral blood. CDR3 loop: CASSLGLAGGNEQFF. The CDR3 region has the DNA TGTGCCAGCAGCTTAGGCCTAGCGGGGGGAAATGAGCAGTTCTTC.